This T cell receptor (beta chain) was retrieved from a study of T cell repertoires in aging, cancer and after chemotherapy. Study-wide results and caveats: Healthy donors lost TCR diversity with age mainly through richness, cancer patients through richness and evenness. No conclusions about immunological memory after chemotherapy can be drawn from the repertoire data. Compared with age-matched healthy donors, untreated hematological or solid cancer patients showed higher blood TCR clonality.

TRB rearrangements spanning V, D and J were amplified using mixed TRB-A/B primers. TCRdb reprocessed the multiplex PCR reads via MiXCR and lists one record per CDR3 protein. Altogether around 1,900 distinct CDR3 sequences are present, about 25% being singletons, with the ten largest covering 30% to 45%. This CDR3 has 15 amino acids. V was shortened by 0 bases and J by 4 bases, with 12 bases between the two germline ends. CDR1 and CDR2 from the germline V gene are LGHNA and YSLEER. The template was genomic DNA from peripheral blood, not RNA. This clonotype is large. What it binds is unknown. The source material was blood. J is TRBJ2-5 and V is TRBV4-3, with D hard to call. The sequence was obtained from a human donor with a solid tumor. The CDR3 reads CASSQDSGPRETQYF. Written as DNA, the CDR3 is TGCGCCAGCAGCCAAGATTCTGGTCCCCGAGAGACCCAGTACTTC.